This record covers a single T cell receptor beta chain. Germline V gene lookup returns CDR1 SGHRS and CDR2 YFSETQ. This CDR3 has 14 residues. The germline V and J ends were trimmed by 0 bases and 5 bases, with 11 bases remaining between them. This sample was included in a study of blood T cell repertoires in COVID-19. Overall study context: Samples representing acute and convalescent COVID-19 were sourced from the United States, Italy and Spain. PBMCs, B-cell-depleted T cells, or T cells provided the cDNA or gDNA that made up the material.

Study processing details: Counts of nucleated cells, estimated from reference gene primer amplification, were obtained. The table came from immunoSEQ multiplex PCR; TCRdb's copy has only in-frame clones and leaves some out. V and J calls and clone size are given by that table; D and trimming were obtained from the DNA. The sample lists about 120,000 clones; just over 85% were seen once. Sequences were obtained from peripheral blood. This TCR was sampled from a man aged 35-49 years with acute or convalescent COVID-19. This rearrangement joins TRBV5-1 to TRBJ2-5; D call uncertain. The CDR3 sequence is CASSLEAGGETQYF. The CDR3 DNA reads TGCGCCAGCAGCTTGGAGGCAGGTGGGGAGACCCAGTACTTC.